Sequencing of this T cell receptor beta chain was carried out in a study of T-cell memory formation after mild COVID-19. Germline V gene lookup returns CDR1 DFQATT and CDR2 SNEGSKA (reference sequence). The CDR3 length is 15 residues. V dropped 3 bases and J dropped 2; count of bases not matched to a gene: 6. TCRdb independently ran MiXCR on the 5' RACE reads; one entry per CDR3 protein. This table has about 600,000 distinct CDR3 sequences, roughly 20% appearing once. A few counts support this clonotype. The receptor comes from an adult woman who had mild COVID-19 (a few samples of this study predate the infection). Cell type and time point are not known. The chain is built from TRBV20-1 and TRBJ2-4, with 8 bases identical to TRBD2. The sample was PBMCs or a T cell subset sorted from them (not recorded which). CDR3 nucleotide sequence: TGCAGTGCTAGGAGGGGTAGCGGGACCAAAAACATTCAGTACTTC. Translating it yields CSARRGSGTKNIQYF.